The sequence of this T cell receptor (beta chain) was determined in a study of cytomegalovirus exposure and HLA in healthy donors. Study overall: In a later analysis, it was reported that the approximately 120 validation repertoires had been produced on the same platform as the 550 to 700 repertoires belonging to the first cohort.

V gave up 1 base and J gave up 9 bases; unmatched junction bases: 17. The CDR3 spans 17 residues. In germline, CDR1 is SGHAT, CDR2 FQNNGV. Repertoires were generated with immunoSEQ multiplex PCR, while TCRdb's copy carries only in-frame clones and drops some. The sample has about 130,000 clones, 75% to 90% seen once. From the roughly 110-subject validation cohort, which was separate from the roughly 610-subject first cohort, the donors were drawn. The clonotype was recovered from a woman in her late teens or twenties in good health and CMV-seronegative. The sequenced sample consisted of PBMCs. V usage is TRBV11-2 and J usage is TRBJ2-7, with 8 nucleotides matching TRBD2. CDR3 sequence reads: CASSLGGWREVRPGQYF. CDR3 nucleotide sequence: TGTGCCAGCAGCTTAGGGGGGTGGCGGGAGGTGCGCCCCGGGCAGTACTTC.